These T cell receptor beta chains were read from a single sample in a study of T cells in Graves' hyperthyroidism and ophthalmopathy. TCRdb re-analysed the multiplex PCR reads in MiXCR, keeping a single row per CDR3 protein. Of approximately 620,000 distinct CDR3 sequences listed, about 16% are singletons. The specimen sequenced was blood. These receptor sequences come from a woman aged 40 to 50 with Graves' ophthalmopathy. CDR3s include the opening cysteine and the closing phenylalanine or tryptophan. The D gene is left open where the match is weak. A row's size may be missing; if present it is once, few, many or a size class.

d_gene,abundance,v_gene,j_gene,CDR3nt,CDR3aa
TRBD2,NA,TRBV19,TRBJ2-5,TGTGCCAGTAGTGGACTAGCGGGAGAGCAAGAGACCCAGTACTTC,CASSGLAGEQETQYF
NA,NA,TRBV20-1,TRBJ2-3,TGCAGCCCACAGGGGCGGGAGTGGTACACAGATACGCAGTATTTT,CSPQGREWYTDTQYF
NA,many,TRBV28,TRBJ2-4,TGTGCCAGCGGGGGAGCAGGGGCAGTAGCCAAAAACATTCAGTACTTC,CASGGAGAVAKNIQYF
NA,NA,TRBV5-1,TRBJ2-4,TGCGCCAGCAGCTTGGATCCGCTGGGGGCTTCCAGAAACATTCAGTACTTC,CASSLDPLGASRNIQYF
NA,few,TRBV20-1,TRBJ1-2,TGCAGTGCTAGGTCCAGGGAAGGCTACACCTTC,CSARSREGYTF
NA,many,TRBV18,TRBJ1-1,TGTGCCAGCTCACCAGGGGCCGGGGGCGACACTGAAGCTTTCTTT,CASSPGAGGDTEAFF
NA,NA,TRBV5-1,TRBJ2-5,TGCGCCAGCAGCTTCGTGGGGGGCGGAGAGACCCAGTACTTC,CASSFVGGGETQYF
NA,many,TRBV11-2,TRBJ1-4,TGTGCCAGCAGCTCCCTGGTGGAATCCAATGAAAAACTGTTTTTT,CASSSLVESNEKLFF
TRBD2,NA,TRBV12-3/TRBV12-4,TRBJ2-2,TGTGCCAGCAGACCCTTAGCGGGAGGGGGCACCGGGGAGCTGTTTTTT,CASRPLAGGGTGELFF
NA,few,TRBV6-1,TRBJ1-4,TGTGCCAGCCGGGGGGGGGGTGAAAAACTGTTTTTT,CASRGGGEKLFF
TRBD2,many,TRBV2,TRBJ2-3,TGTGCCAGCAGTGAAGGAGTAGCGGGAGGGAGGGCAGATACGCAGTATTTT,CASSEGVAGGRADTQYF
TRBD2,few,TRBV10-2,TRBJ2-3,TGCGCCAGCGGAGGACTAGCGGGGCCCACAGATACGCAGTATTTT,CASGGLAGPTDTQYF
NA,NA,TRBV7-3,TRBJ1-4,TGTGCCAGCAGCTTAAAACCATTCCTACAGGGTTTGAGTGAAAAACTGTTTTTT,CASSLKPFLQGLSEKLFF
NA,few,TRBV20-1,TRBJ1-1,TGCAGTGCTAGATACCGATCCAACACTGAAGCTTTCTTT,CSARYRSNTEAFF
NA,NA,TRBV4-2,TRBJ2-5,TGTGCCAGCAGCCAAGATCCGGGGCAGACAGGAGAGACCCAGTACTTC,CASSQDPGQTGETQYF
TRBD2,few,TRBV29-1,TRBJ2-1,TGCAGCGTTAGCGGGAGGGCCTATAATGAGCAGTTCTTC,CSVSGRAYNEQFF
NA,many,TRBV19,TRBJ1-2,TGTGCCAGTAGTACGGTTTCTACGGATGGCTACACCTTC,CASSTVSTDGYTF
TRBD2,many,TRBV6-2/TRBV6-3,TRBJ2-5,TGTGCCAGCTGCCCCGGACCTAGCGGGGGGGCCGAGACCCAGTACTTC,CASCPGPSGGAETQYF
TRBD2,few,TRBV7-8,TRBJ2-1,TGTGCCAGCAGCTTAGTGCCTAGCGGGGGCCCGTACCTATACAATGAGCAGTTCTTC,CASSLVPSGGPYLYNEQFF
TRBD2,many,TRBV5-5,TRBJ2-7,TGTGCCAGCAGCGCCCGGGGGACTAGCGGGAGCTACGAGCAGTACTTC,CASSARGTSGSYEQYF
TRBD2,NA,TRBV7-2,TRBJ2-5,TGTGCCAGCAGACCGGGGGGAGAGACCCAGTACTTC,CASRPGGETQYF
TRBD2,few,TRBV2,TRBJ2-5,TGTGCCAGCTGGGGACTAGCGGGAGCCAGGGAGACCCAGTACTTC,CASWGLAGARETQYF
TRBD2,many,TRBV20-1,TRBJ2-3,TGCAGTGCTAGGTCCGGGACTAGCGGAAGGTCTTATACGCAGTATTTT,CSARSGTSGRSYTQYF
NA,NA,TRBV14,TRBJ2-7,TGTGCCAGCAGCCACGCCAGGGGGGGCGAGCAGTACTTC,CASSHARGGEQYF
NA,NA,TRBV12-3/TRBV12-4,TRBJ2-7,TGTGCCAGCAGTTTGGGATGGGCCTACGAGCAGTACTTC,CASSLGWAYEQYF
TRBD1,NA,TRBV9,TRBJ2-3,TGTGCCAGCAGCGCCCTGGACAGGGGCACAGATACGCAGTATTTT,CASSALDRGTDTQYF
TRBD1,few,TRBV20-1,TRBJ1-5,TGCAGTGCTACCAGGGACAGCGATAAGCCCCAGCATTTT,CSATRDSDKPQHF
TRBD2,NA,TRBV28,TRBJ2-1,TGTGCCAGCAGTTCAGACCTAGCGGGTTGGGGCAATGAGCAGTTCTTC,CASSSDLAGWGNEQFF
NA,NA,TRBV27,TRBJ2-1,TGTGCCAGCAGTTTCAGCCCCTATAGCAACTCCTACAATGAGCAGTTCTTC,CASSFSPYSNSYNEQFF
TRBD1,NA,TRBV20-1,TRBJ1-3,TGCAGTGCTAGACAGCCCACAGGGGACGGAAACACCATATATTTT,CSARQPTGDGNTIYF
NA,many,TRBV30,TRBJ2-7,TGTGCCTGGACGTCTGGGGGCGAGCAGTACTTC,CAWTSGGEQYF
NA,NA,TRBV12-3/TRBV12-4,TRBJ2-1,TGTGCCAGCAGTTTGACGGAAGACAATGAGCAGTTCTTC,CASSLTEDNEQFF
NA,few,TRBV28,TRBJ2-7,TGTGCCAGCGGCCGTACGGGACGGTCCTACGAGCAGTACTTC,CASGRTGRSYEQYF
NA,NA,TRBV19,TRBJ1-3,TGTGCCTGCAGCTCTGGAAACACCATATATTTT,CACSSGNTIYF
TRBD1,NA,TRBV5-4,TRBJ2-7,TGTGCCAGCAGCTACTTAGCGGGACAGGGGGCGGACGAGCAGTACTTC,CASSYLAGQGADEQYF